Listed below are T cell receptor beta chains from one sample, sequenced in a study of T cell responses to AZD1222 COVID-19 vaccine. Clones were sequenced by immunoSEQ multiplex PCR, and TCRdb holds only the in-frame ones, with some missing. The sample consists of under 150,000 clones, more than 85% of them appearing once. Specimen: peripheral blood, collected 28 days after the second AZD1222 dose. These receptors were obtained from an adult who received the AZD1222 COVID-19 vaccine. Each CDR3 is given with its conserved first and last residue. The order of the fields is CDR3 DNA, CDR3 protein, D gene, J gene, clone size, V gene. D genes are given only for firm matches. Clone size is stated in some rows and not others, as once, few, many or a class when expanded.

cdr3_nt: TGTGCCAGCAGTATCGGGGAGGGATGGGTAAATGAGCAGTTCTTC
cdr3_aa: CASSIGEGWVNEQFF
d_call: TRBD2
j_call: TRBJ2-1
clone_size: -
v_call: TRBV19

cdr3_nt: TGTGCCAGTAGTACCTGGGACAGGGAGGCTACTGTTAACTATGGCTACACCTTC
cdr3_aa: CASSTWDREATVNYGYTF
d_call: TRBD1
j_call: TRBJ1-2
clone_size: few
v_call: TRBV19

cdr3_nt: TGCGCCAGCAGCCAACAGTCCCAGGGCACTGAAGCTTTCTTT
cdr3_aa: CASSQQSQGTEAFF
d_call: -
j_call: TRBJ1-1
clone_size: once
v_call: TRBV4-1

cdr3_nt: TGTGCCAGCAGCCCGACAGGTACGGGGCCCCAGCATTTT
cdr3_aa: CASSPTGTGPQHF
d_call: -
j_call: TRBJ1-5
clone_size: -
v_call: TRBV6-5

cdr3_nt: TGCGCCAGCAGCATGGGACCCAGCACTATGAACACTGAAGCTTTCTTT
cdr3_aa: CASSMGPSTMNTEAFF
d_call: -
j_call: TRBJ1-1
clone_size: -
v_call: TRBV5-1

cdr3_nt: TGTGCCACCAGTTCAGGGCGGGGGGGCCCCAATGAGCAGTTCTTC
cdr3_aa: CATSSGRGGPNEQFF
d_call: TRBD2
j_call: TRBJ2-1
clone_size: -
v_call: TRBV24-1

cdr3_nt: TGTGCCAGCAGCTTCGGACAGGGAGGATACTATGGCTACACCTTC
cdr3_aa: CASSFGQGGYYGYTF
d_call: TRBD1
j_call: TRBJ1-2
clone_size: once
v_call: TRBV5-4

cdr3_nt: TGTGCCAGCAGCCCGGTGGGGGCGAACACCGGGGAGCTGTTTTTT
cdr3_aa: CASSPVGANTGELFF
d_call: -
j_call: TRBJ2-2
clone_size: -
v_call: TRBV7-9

cdr3_nt: TGTGCCAGCTCACCAGGGGCCCGGCCAGATACGCAGTATTTT
cdr3_aa: CASSPGARPDTQYF
d_call: -
j_call: TRBJ2-3
clone_size: -
v_call: TRBV18

cdr3_nt: TGCGCCAGCAGCTTGTCGTCAGATAACACTGAAGCTTTCTTT
cdr3_aa: CASSLSSDNTEAFF
d_call: -
j_call: TRBJ1-1
clone_size: -
v_call: TRBV5-1

cdr3_nt: TGTGCCAGCAGTAGACCTTACCTCACAGATACGCAGTATTTT
cdr3_aa: CASSRPYLTDTQYF
d_call: -
j_call: TRBJ2-3
clone_size: -
v_call: TRBV6-4

cdr3_nt: TGCAGCGTTGGACAGGGAGGGGAGACCCAGTACTTC
cdr3_aa: CSVGQGGETQYF
d_call: -
j_call: TRBJ2-5
clone_size: few
v_call: TRBV29-1

cdr3_nt: TGTGCCAGTACCCACTTCGGAAGGTACCAGGATGGCTACACCTTC
cdr3_aa: CASTHFGRYQDGYTF
d_call: -
j_call: TRBJ1-2
clone_size: -
v_call: TRBV19

cdr3_nt: TGTGCCAGCAGTGAATCCAGGAATAACTATGGCTACACCTTC
cdr3_aa: CASSESRNNYGYTF
d_call: -
j_call: TRBJ1-2
clone_size: -
v_call: TRBV6-1

cdr3_nt: TGTGCCAGCTCACCCGGGTTGAGTATCTACGAGCAGTACTTC
cdr3_aa: CASSPGLSIYEQYF
d_call: -
j_call: TRBJ2-7
clone_size: -
v_call: TRBV18

cdr3_nt: TGTGCCAGCAGCTTAGAAGTCCTCGGGACGGCCTATAATCAGCCCCAGCATTTT
cdr3_aa: CASSLEVLGTAYNQPQHF
d_call: -
j_call: TRBJ1-5
clone_size: once
v_call: TRBV11-3

cdr3_nt: TGTGCCAGCAGCGTAGTCCCGGCGGGCACTGAAGCTTTCTTT
cdr3_aa: CASSVVPAGTEAFF
d_call: -
j_call: TRBJ1-1
clone_size: -
v_call: TRBV9

cdr3_nt: TGTGCCAGCAGTTCGCATCCTCAGGGGAGCAATCAGCCCCAGCATTTT
cdr3_aa: CASSSHPQGSNQPQHF
d_call: -
j_call: TRBJ1-5
clone_size: -
v_call: TRBV6-5

cdr3_nt: TGTGCCTGGAATTTAAGGCAGCCCCAGCATTTT
cdr3_aa: CAWNLRQPQHF
d_call: -
j_call: TRBJ1-5
clone_size: once
v_call: TRBV30

cdr3_nt: TGTGCCAGCAGCTTAACGGGACTAGCGGGAACTAGCACAGATACGCAGTATTTT
cdr3_aa: CASSLTGLAGTSTDTQYF
d_call: TRBD2
j_call: TRBJ2-3
clone_size: -
v_call: TRBV7-6

cdr3_nt: TGTGCCAGTAGTATTGGGACGGGTTATAGCAATCAGCCCCAGCATTTT
cdr3_aa: CASSIGTGYSNQPQHF
d_call: -
j_call: TRBJ1-5
clone_size: -
v_call: TRBV19

cdr3_nt: TGTGCCAGCAGTATAGATCGATCGAGTGGCTACACCTTC
cdr3_aa: CASSIDRSSGYTF
d_call: -
j_call: TRBJ1-2
clone_size: -
v_call: TRBV6-6

cdr3_nt: TGTGCCAGCAAAGGGAACACTGAAGCTTTCTTT
cdr3_aa: CASKGNTEAFF
d_call: -
j_call: TRBJ1-1
clone_size: -
v_call: TRBV2

cdr3_nt: TGTGCCTGGAGGCCGGGGGTCACTGAAGCTTTCTTT
cdr3_aa: CAWRPGVTEAFF
d_call: -
j_call: TRBJ1-1
clone_size: -
v_call: TRBV30